The 11 T cell receptor beta chains given below trace back to one sample, sequenced in a study of cytomegalovirus exposure and HLA in healthy donors. 13 Jbeta primers and 60 Vbeta primers were used for the PCR. Libraries were prepared by immunoSEQ multiplex PCR; TCRdb keeps only in-frame clonotypes and omits some of them. The table shows under 150,000 clones, with around 80% occurring only once. Source material: PBMCs. Receptors originate from a man aged 25 to 45 in good health and CMV-seronegative.

The CDR3 here is CATSRGGAATNEKLFF. In DNA form, the CDR3 reads TGTGCCACCAGCAGAGGAGGAGCTGCAACTAATGAAAAACTGTTTTTT. V is TRBV15 and J is TRBJ1-4; no clear D gene. This CDR3 has 16 residues. Germline assignment: CDR1 LNHNV and CDR2 YYDKDF (reference sequence). V was shortened by 1 base and J by 0 bases, with 9 bases between the two germline ends.

The rearrangement joins TRBV25-1 to TRBJ2-3; 7 nucleotides agree with TRBD1. The CDR3 has 12 amino acids. J was trimmed by 5 bases and V by 9 bases; bases with no gene match: 5. Germline-derived CDR1 and CDR2 are MGHDK and SYGVNS. This CDR3 reads CARRTGEDTQYF. The CDR3 DNA sequence: TGTGCCAGGAGGACAGGTGAAGATACGCAGTATTTT.

This chain uses TRBV7-9 with TRBJ2-7; maybe TRBD1 (5 bases). This CDR3 is built from 13 residues. The germline V gene encodes CDR1 SEHNR and CDR2 FQNEAQ (reference sequence). V was clipped by 3 bases and J by 6 bases, with 12 bases between them. The CDR3 sequence: CASSLDAGFEQYF. The CDR3 coding sequence is TGTGCCAGCAGCTTGGACGCAGGGTTCGAGCAGTACTTC.

The chain is built from TRBV7-8 and TRBJ1-2; TRBD1 might be the D (6 bases). Per germline, CDR1 SGHVS and CDR2 FQNEAQ. Trimming took 5 bases from V and 0 from J, leaving 13 bases between them. The CDR3 consists of 15 residues. The CDR3 region has the DNA TGTGCCAGCAGCCCAGTGGGGACACCTAACTATGGCTACACCTTC. Translating it yields CASSPVGTPNYGYTF.

This chain uses TRBV10-1 with TRBJ2-5; the D gene is possibly TRBD2 (6 bases). The CDR3 runs to 17 residues. Trimming took off 2 bases at V and 3 bases at J, with 19 bases between the two ends. Germline loops: CDR1 WNHNN, CDR2 SYGVQD (reference sequence). For the CDR3, the DNA is TGCGCCAGCAGTGAGACTACCGGAAGACTAGAGGAAGAGACCCAGTACTTC. It is translated as CASSETTGRLEEETQYF.

The genes are TRBV6-5 and TRBJ1-5; 7 bases map to TRBD1. The germline V gene encodes CDR1 MNHEY and CDR2 SVGAGI. The V gene end was trimmed by 2 bases and the J gene end by 7 bases; junction bases not matched to a gene: 8. The CDR3 consists of 15 residues. CDR3 DNA sequence: TGTGCCAGCAGTTACCACAGGGGAGGCGGCCAGCCCCAGCATTTT. Residues: CASSYHRGGGQPQHF.

V is TRBV6-1 and J is TRBJ2-7, with TRBD1 as a possible D gene (6 bases). The V and J ends lost 4 bases and 4 bases respectively, with 8 bases between them. Per germline, CDR1 MNHNS and CDR2 SASEGT. The CDR3 totals 12 residues. CDR3 loop: CASSVTGYEQYF. The DNA for the CDR3 is TGTGCCAGCAGTGTAACAGGGTACGAGCAGTACTTC.

V and J are TRBV30 and TRBJ1-1; possible D gene TRBD1, 5 bases. Germline lookup yields CDR1 GTSNPN and CDR2 SVGIG (reference sequence). V lost 7 bases and J 3 bases, leaving 15 bases between the germline ends. The CDR3 runs 13 residues. DNA of the CDR3: TGTGCCTTCCGGGGGAATTGGGACACTGAAGCTTTCTTT. It translates to CAFRGNWDTEAFF.

The rearrangement uses TRBV11-1 and TRBJ2-7, with D perhaps matching TRBD2 (6 bases). Germline CDR1 is SGHAT and CDR2 is FQDESV (reference sequence). CDR3 size: 14 residues. Trimming removed 8 bases from V and 3 bases from J, with 17 bases in between. The CDR3 nucleotides read TGTGCCAGCGCAATAGGAGGGGTTGGCTACGAGCAGTACTTC. This encodes CASAIGGVGYEQYF.

The genes are TRBV28 and TRBJ2-7; possible D gene TRBD2, 5 bases. Per germline, CDR1 MDHEN and CDR2 SYDVKM. The V end lost 2 bases, the J end lost 7 bases, and 15 bases lay between the germline ends. CDR3 length equals 14 residues. CDR3: CASSLPLSRREQYF. The CDR3 DNA sequence: TGTGCCAGCAGTTTACCCCTGAGCAGGAGGGAGCAGTACTTC.

The rearrangement links TRBV5-1 to TRBJ2-7, with TRBD1 matching 12 bases. Trimming took 4 bases from V and 4 from J; bases not matched to a gene: 9. This CDR3 is built from 16 residues. Germline loops: CDR1 SGHRS, CDR2 YFSETQ. CDR3 region: CASSPRPGQGAYEQYF. The CDR3 DNA reads as TGCGCCAGCAGCCCCCGTCCGGGACAGGGGGCATACGAGCAGTACTTC. The full variable domain, in which reference TRBV5-1 and TRBJ2-7 provide the parts outside the CDR3, is KAGVTQTPRYLIKTRGQQVTLSCSPISGHRSVSWYQQTPGQGLQFLFEYFSETQRNKGNFPGRFSGRQFSNSRSEMNVSTLELGDSALYLCASSPRPGQGAYEQYFGPGTRLTVT.